These T cell receptor beta chains were read from a single sample in a study of cytotoxic CD8 clonotypes in ibrutinib-treated CLL. Clones were sequenced by immunoSEQ multiplex PCR, and TCRdb holds only the in-frame ones, with some missing. The sample contains tens of thousands of clones, 49% of which appear only once. The sequences come from PBMCs, collected before ibrutinib treatment. The origin of the receptors is a human donor with chronic lymphocytic leukemia. CDR3s include the opening cysteine and the closing phenylalanine or tryptophan. The D gene is left open where the match is weak. Clone size is stated in some rows and not others, as once, few, many or a class when expanded.

cdr3_nt	cdr3_aa	clone_size	j_call	v_call	d_call	cdr3_length
TGTGCCAGCAGTGGACAGAGAATTAATGAAAAACTGTTTTTT	CASSGQRINEKLFF	few	TRBJ1-4	TRBV6-1	-	14
TGCGCCAGCAGCTTGGTCCAGGGGATCGACACTGAAGCTTTCTTT	CASSLVQGIDTEAFF	few	TRBJ1-1	TRBV5-1	-	15
TGTGCCAGCCACTCAAGCCCGGGACAGGGGCATTCACCCCTCCACTTT	CASHSSPGQGHSPLHF	-	TRBJ1-6	TRBV28	TRBD1	16
TGTGCCAGCAGCGTTTCTTCAGTTATGAACACTGAAGCTTTCTTT	CASSVSSVMNTEAFF	-	TRBJ1-1	TRBV9	-	15
TGCGCCAGCAGCTTGGACAGGGTGGGGAACGAGCAGTACTTC	CASSLDRVGNEQYF	-	TRBJ2-7	TRBV5-1	-	14
TGTGCCAGCAGTTTGGGCGGGGGGGCAAGAAACGAGCAGTACTTC	CASSLGGGARNEQYF	-	TRBJ2-7	TRBV27	TRBD2	15
TGCGCCAGCAGCCCGTACCAAGAGACCCAGTACTTC	CASSPYQETQYF	-	TRBJ2-5	TRBV5-1	-	12
TGTGCCAGCAGCGTAGCAGGCAGGGGTGGAACTGAAGCTTTCTTT	CASSVAGRGGTEAFF	few	TRBJ1-1	TRBV9	-	15
TGTGCCAGCAGCTTGGTCGAGGGGGACCAGTACTTC	CASSLVEGDQYF	few	TRBJ2-5	TRBV11-3	-	12
TGTGCTAGCAGTACCACGGCAGCCTATCAAGAGACCCAGTACTTC	CASSTTAAYQETQYF	few	TRBJ2-5	TRBV7-7	-	15
TGTGCCAGCAGCCCTAGACGGATGGCTTACACAGATACGCAGTATTTT	CASSPRRMAYTDTQYF	-	TRBJ2-3	TRBV11-2	-	16
TGTGCCAGCAGCCCAAACGGCCCCAGGAAAAATGAAAAACTGTTTTTT	CASSPNGPRKNEKLFF	-	TRBJ1-4	TRBV4-2	-	16
TGTGCCACCAGGCGGAGGAACACCGGGGAGCTGTTTTTT	CATRRRNTGELFF	-	TRBJ2-2	TRBV27	-	13
TGCGCCAGCAGCTTGCTCGGGGTAGCGGGAGGCACAGATACGCAGTATTTT	CASSLLGVAGGTDTQYF	few	TRBJ2-3	TRBV5-1	TRBD2	17
TGTGCCAGCAGTGACCTGACAGGGATCTCCACCATATATTTT	CASSDLTGISTIYF	-	TRBJ1-3	TRBV6-1	TRBD1	14
TGTGCCAGCATCGACCCAGGAGCCAACAACTATGGCTACACCTTC	CASIDPGANNYGYTF	-	TRBJ1-2	TRBV6-1	-	15
TGCGCCAGCAGCCAAGAGGTTAGCCGGAAGAACACTGAAGCTTTCTTT	CASSQEVSRKNTEAFF	-	TRBJ1-1	TRBV4-1	-	16
TGTGCCAGTAGTGGATCAGGGAGAGGTCAGCCCCAGCATTTT	CASSGSGRGQPQHF	-	TRBJ1-5	TRBV19	-	14
TGTGCCAGCAGCTTAGTTGAGCGTGAGACAGGGAGTTCACCCCTCCACTTT	CASSLVERETGSSPLHF	few	TRBJ1-6	TRBV7-8	TRBD1	17
TGTGCCAGCAGCTCACCCGACAGGGGGCTGGTCAGTGGCTACACCTTC	CASSSPDRGLVSGYTF	-	TRBJ1-2	TRBV9	TRBD1	16
TGTGCCAGCAGCCCAAGAGTCCCGGGACAGGGGAAAGCTGAAGCTTTCTTT	CASSPRVPGQGKAEAFF	few	TRBJ1-1	TRBV11-1	TRBD1	17
TGTGCCAGCAGGACTAGCGGGGGGCTTGAGCAGTTCTTC	CASRTSGGLEQFF	-	TRBJ2-1	TRBV14	TRBD2	13
TGTGCCTGGGACCTGGCCAGGGCGGCTGAAGCTTTCTTT	CAWDLARAAEAFF	-	TRBJ1-1	TRBV30	-	13
TGTGCCATCAGTGAGTCTGTGCGAAGTAACTATGGCTACACCTTC	CAISESVRSNYGYTF	few	TRBJ1-2	TRBV10-3	-	15
TGTGCCAGCAGCCCACAGAAACAGGGTTCTGAGCAGTTCTTC	CASSPQKQGSEQFF	-	TRBJ2-1	TRBV5-4	-	14
TGTGCCAGCAGCGTGTCCCAAGGGGAGCAGTACTTC	CASSVSQGEQYF	-	TRBJ2-7	TRBV9	-	12
TGTGCCAGCAGTTTGGGGGTTGAGACAGATACGCAGTATTTT	CASSLGVETDTQYF	-	TRBJ2-3	TRBV27	-	14
TGTGCCAGCGGCGACAGTGGAAATAGCAATCAGCCCCAGCATTTT	CASGDSGNSNQPQHF	-	TRBJ1-5	TRBV6-6	-	15
TGTGCCAGCAGTAAACCGAACACCGGGGAGCTGTTTTTT	CASSKPNTGELFF	-	TRBJ2-2	TRBV28	-	13
TGTGCCAGCAGACGACAGGGGGCTAGCACAGATACGCAGTATTTT	CASRRQGASTDTQYF	medium-sized	TRBJ2-3	TRBV27	TRBD1	15
TGTGCCAGCAGCCTAAAGACAGGGGACCAAGAGACCCAGTACTTC	CASSLKTGDQETQYF	-	TRBJ2-5	TRBV5-5	TRBD1	15
TGTGCCAGCAGTTTTGGCCGGACAGGGTACAATTCACCCCTCCACTTT	CASSFGRTGYNSPLHF	few	TRBJ1-6	TRBV27	TRBD1	16
TGTGCCAGCAGTTTGGGCTCTTTTGGCTACACCTTC	CASSLGSFGYTF	few	TRBJ1-2	TRBV28	-	12
TGTGCCAGCAGCCCCTGGGTCGGCTCCTACGAGCAGTACTTC	CASSPWVGSYEQYF	-	TRBJ2-7	TRBV28	-	14
TGTGCCAGCAGTGAGGCGCAGGGGATCGAGCAGTACTTC	CASSEAQGIEQYF	-	TRBJ2-7	TRBV2	-	13
TGTGCCAGCAGCTTCCCGTATAAAGCTTTCTTT	CASSFPYKAFF	-	TRBJ1-1	TRBV11-2	-	11
TGTGCCAGCAGCCGGGGGGGCTTGGATAATTCACCCCTCCACTTT	CASSRGGLDNSPLHF	-	TRBJ1-6	TRBV6-5	-	15